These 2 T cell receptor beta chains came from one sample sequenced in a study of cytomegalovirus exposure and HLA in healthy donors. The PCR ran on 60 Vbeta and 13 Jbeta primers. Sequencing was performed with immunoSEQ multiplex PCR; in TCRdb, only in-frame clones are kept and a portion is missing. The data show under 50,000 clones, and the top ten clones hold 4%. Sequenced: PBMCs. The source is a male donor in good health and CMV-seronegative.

The CDR3: CASSLPEFNQPQHF. As DNA, the CDR3 is TGTGCCAGCTCTCTTCCAGAATTCAATCAGCCCCAGCATTTT. V gene TRBV28 combines with J gene TRBJ1-5, with D unresolved. The germline V gene has CDR1 MDHEN and CDR2 SYDVKM. The CDR3 runs to 14 residues. V lost 8 bases and J 3 bases, leaving 14 bases between the germline ends.

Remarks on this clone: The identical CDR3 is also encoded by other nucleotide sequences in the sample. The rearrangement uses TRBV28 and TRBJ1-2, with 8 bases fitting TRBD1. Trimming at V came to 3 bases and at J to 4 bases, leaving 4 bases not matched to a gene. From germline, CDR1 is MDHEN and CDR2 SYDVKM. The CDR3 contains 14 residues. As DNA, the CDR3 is TGTGCCAGCAGTTTGTCAGGGGGCGGCTATGGCTACACCTTC. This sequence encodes CASSLSGGGYGYTF.